These 31 T cell receptor beta chains were sequenced from one sample in a study of blood T cell repertoires in COVID-19. Sequenced by immunoSEQ multiplex PCR; TCRdb stores in-frame clones only, minus some. The table has 150,000 to 200,000 clones, about 85% seen once. The sequenced sample was peripheral blood. The receptors shown here come from a human donor with acute or convalescent COVID-19. The donor label of this sample is uncertain.

The chain uses TRBV6-5 and TRBJ1-2, with a tentative D call TRBD1 (6 bases). There are 14 residues in the CDR3. Trimming removed 4 bases at V and 7 bases at J, with 16 bases between. Germline V CDR1 and CDR2: MNHEY, SVGAGI. CDR3 bases: TGTGCCAGCAGTTCCCTGATGGGACATCTTGGCTACACCTTC. It codes for CASSSLMGHLGYTF.

V and J are TRBV4-2 and TRBJ2-5; TRBD2 matches 10 bases. This CDR3 spans 17 amino acids. Germline V gene data show CDR1 as LGHNA and CDR2 as YNFKEQ. The trim removed 0 bases at V and 4 bases at J, leaving 8 bases unmatched. The CDR3 protein is CASSQDGSGGARETQYF. In nucleotides, the CDR3 is TGTGCCAGCAGCCAAGATGGGAGCGGGGGGGCCCGAGAGACCCAGTACTTC.

This sequence joins TRBV19 and TRBJ1-1; 8 bases fit TRBD1. Germline CDR1 is LNHDA and CDR2 is SQIVND (reference sequence). The CDR3 runs to 16 residues. After removal of 7 bases from V and 0 bases from J, the junction contained 10 bases not matched to a gene. CDR3 sequence: CASITGQGGMNTEAFF. The DNA for the CDR3 is TGTGCCAGTATTACCGGACAGGGCGGCATGAACACTGAAGCTTTCTTT.

This clone was counted only a few times. V and J are TRBV15 and TRBJ2-7, with D possibly TRBD1 on 6 matching bases. Germline CDR1 and CDR2: LNHNV and YYDKDF (reference sequence). V was pared by 4 bases and J by 2 bases, with 15 bases between. This CDR3 spans 15 amino acids. The CDR3 loop is CATSINRENAYEQYF. As DNA, the CDR3 is TGTGCCACCAGCATCAACAGGGAAAATGCCTACGAGCAGTACTTC.

This clone was observed once. The rearrangement links TRBV7-2 to TRBJ1-1; tentative D call: TRBD1 (5 bases). This CDR3 region has 15 residues. V was clipped by 2 bases and J by 1 base, with 11 bases between them. The V gene's germline CDR1 is SGHTA and CDR2 FQGNSA. CDR3 sequence reads: CASSLSRGQNTEAFF. The CDR3 nucleotides are TGTGCCAGCAGCTTATCTAGGGGCCAGAACACTGAAGCTTTCTTT.

V is TRBV11-2 and J is TRBJ1-1; possibly TRBD1 for D (6 bases). The V end was cut by 2 bases, the J end by 0 bases, with 7 bases between. The CDR3 extends over 14 amino acids. The V gene's germline CDR1 is SGHAT and CDR2 FQNNGV. The CDR3 is CASSLRDMNTEAFF. The CDR3 DNA follows: TGTGCCAGCAGCTTACGGGACATGAACACTGAAGCTTTCTTT.

J is TRBJ1-5 and V is TRBV7-2; 8 bases are shared with TRBD1. Trimming cost V 5 bases and J 2 bases; bases outside gene matches: 5. CDR1 and CDR2 (germline): SGHTA, FQGNSA. The CDR3 runs to 15 residues. For the CDR3, the DNA is TGTGCCAGCAGCCTTCAGGGGGCTGGCAATCAGCCCCAGCATTTT. Amino acids: CASSLQGAGNQPQHF.

This chain links TRBV5-4 with TRBJ1-2; D is uncertain. V was trimmed by 0 bases and J by 8 bases, leaving 8 bases between them. CDR1 and CDR2 from the germline V gene are SGHNT and YYREEE (reference sequence). This CDR3 comprises 12 residues. For the CDR3, the DNA is TGTGCCAGCAGCTTGGTAATGAGCGGCTACACCTTC. It encodes CASSLVMSGYTF.

This rearrangement joins TRBV4-1 to TRBJ2-3; the D is unclear. V was clipped by 2 bases and J by 3 bases, with 12 bases between them. This CDR3 region has 15 residues. The germline V gene encodes CDR1 MGHRA and CDR2 YSYEKL. CDR3 nucleotides: TGCGCCAGCAGCCAACCGGGTTTTCCTACAGATACGCAGTATTTT. Its protein is CASSQPGFPTDTQYF.

The chain is built from TRBV4-3 and TRBJ1-5, with 7 bases lining up with TRBD1. There are 14 residues in the CDR3. In germline, CDR1 is LGHNA, CDR2 YSLEER. Trimming cost V 3 bases and J 5 bases; bases outside gene matches: 4. CDR3 amino acids: CASSHRQGDQPQHF. Written as DNA, the CDR3 is TGCGCCAGCAGCCACAGACAGGGTGATCAGCCCCAGCATTTT.

This clone was seen only once. The chain links TRBV5-1 to TRBJ2-1; possible D gene TRBD2, 5 bases. The V and J ends lost 6 bases and 6 bases respectively, with 16 bases between them. This CDR3 has 14 residues. CDR1 SGHRS and CDR2 YFSETQ come from the germline V gene. The CDR3 spells CASKEDVFINEQFF. The CDR3 DNA follows: TGCGCCAGCAAGGAGGACGTCTTTATCAATGAGCAGTTCTTC.

This rearrangement joins TRBV30 to TRBJ1-5; possible D gene TRBD1, 5 bases. Germline values: CDR1 GTSNPN, CDR2 SVGIG (reference sequence). The CDR3 is 15 residues long. V lost 1 base and J lost 4, with 14 bases in between. The CDR3 loop reads CAWSGGGRSNQPQHF. In nucleotides, the CDR3 is TGTGCCTGGAGTGGGGGGGGACGGTCTAATCAGCCCCAGCATTTT.

This clone has a handful of counts. The chain recombines TRBV30 with TRBJ2-6; D may be TRBD2 (7 bases). Per germline, CDR1 GTSNPN and CDR2 SVGIG (reference sequence). The V end lost 5 bases, the J end lost 4 bases, and 12 bases lay between the germline ends. This CDR3 region has 14 residues. CDR3 DNA: TGTGCCTGGGGGGGGGCCCGCGGGGCCAACGTCCTGACTTTC. Its protein is CAWGGARGANVLTF.

The J gene is TRBJ1-6, the V gene TRBV19, with unresolved D. Trimming left V 1 base short and J 3 bases short, with 13 bases between. Germline V CDR1 and CDR2: LNHDA, SQIVND (reference sequence). This CDR3 has 17 amino acids. CDR3 in amino acids: CASSIATRNIYNSPLHF. Written as DNA, the CDR3 is TGTGCCAGTAGTATAGCGACGCGGAATATCTATAATTCACCCCTCCACTTT.

The chain recombines TRBV6-1 with TRBJ1-5; TRBD1 matches at 8 bases. The junction had 14 bases not matched to a gene; V was cut back by 4 bases and J by 0 bases. The CDR3 length is 19 residues. CDR1 is MNHNS, CDR2 SASEGT, per germline. CDR3 region: CASSATYRGADPSNQPQHF. Here the CDR3 DNA reads TGTGCCAGCAGTGCCACCTACAGGGGGGCCGATCCTAGCAATCAGCCCCAGCATTTT.

The sample holds a few counts of this clone. The genes are TRBV28 and TRBJ1-2, with TRBD1 matching 8 bases. The germline CDR1 and CDR2 sequences are MDHEN and SYDVKM. This CDR3 has 14 amino acids. V was clipped by 4 bases and J by 4 bases; unmatched bases: 5. CDR3 sequence: CASSYPQGAYGYTF. The CDR3, as DNA: TGTGCCAGCAGTTATCCCCAGGGGGCCTATGGCTACACCTTC.

The chain combines TRBV7-9 with TRBJ1-1, with TRBD1 matching over 11 bases. The CDR3 has 16 residues. Germline V lookup: CDR1 SEHNR, CDR2 FQNEAQ (reference sequence). The V segment lost 1 base and the J segment 4 bases; nucleotides outside the gene matches: 5. CDR3 loop: CASSLVGQGAGTEAFF. The DNA for the CDR3 is TGTGCCAGCAGCTTAGTTGGACAGGGGGCAGGCACTGAAGCTTTCTTT.

The chain employs TRBV5-1 and TRBJ1-6; TRBD1 aligns across 7 bases. This CDR3 contains 15 residues. From germline, CDR1 is SGHRS and CDR2 YFSETQ. Trimming cost V 4 bases and J 7 bases; bases outside gene matches: 8. Written as DNA, the CDR3 is TGCGCCAGCAGCACCGGACAGGCCGACAATTCACCCCTCCACTTT. Translation: CASSTGQADNSPLHF.

The rearrangement joins TRBV10-2 to TRBJ1-1; D is possibly TRBD1 (5 bases). The CDR3 has 11 residues. Between the trimmed V and J ends, which lost 7 bases and 8 bases, there was a span of 11 bases. CDR1 and CDR2 (germline): WSHSY, SAAADI. CDR3 in DNA: TGCGCCAGCACACGGGGGGTCGAAGCTTTCTTT. It specifies CASTRGVEAFF.

This sequence joins TRBV14 and TRBJ1-2; D might be TRBD1 (5 bases). Looked up from germline, CDR1 is SGHDN and CDR2 is FVKESK. The CDR3 loop spans 13 amino acids. V was trimmed by 2 bases and J by 7 bases, leaving 11 bases between them. The CDR3 DNA reads TGTGCCAGCAGCCAACAGGGTAGGAGTGGCTACACCTTC. This sequence encodes CASSQQGRSGYTF. Variable domain in full (rest from reference TRBV14 and TRBJ1-2): EAGVTQFPSHSVIEKGQTVTLRCDPISGHDNLYWYRRVMGKEIKFLLHFVKESKQDESGMPNNRFLAERTGGTYSTLKVQPAELEDSGVYFCASSQQGRSGYTFGSGTRLTVV.

The rearrangement uses TRBV3-1 (or the pseudogene TRBV3-2) and TRBJ2-1, with D unresolved. V was pared by 4 bases and J by 7 bases, with 11 bases between. CDR1 and CDR2 from the germline V gene are LGHDT and YNNKEL (reference sequence). The CDR3 extends over 13 amino acids. In DNA, the CDR3 is TGTGCCAGCAGCCCGCTATCTAGGAATGAGCAGTTCTTC. Its translation is CASSPLSRNEQFF.

The chain combines TRBV27 with TRBJ1-4; TRBD1 might be the D (5 bases). The CDR3 has 13 amino acids. The V and J ends lost 10 bases and 5 bases respectively, with 14 bases between them. Germline V gene data show CDR1 as MNHEY and CDR2 as SMNVEV (reference sequence). Here the CDR3 reads CATSARVNEKLFF. The CDR3 nucleotides read TGTGCCACCTCTGCCAGGGTAAATGAAAAACTGTTTTTT.

The chain combines TRBV18 with TRBJ2-5; TRBD1 aligns across 8 bases. J gave up 2 bases and V 3 bases, and 2 bases lay outside the gene matches. The CDR3 length is 14 residues. Germline assignment: CDR1 KGHSH and CDR2 LQKENI. CDR3 sequence reads: CASSPGQEQETQYF. The CDR3 region has the DNA TGTGCCAGCTCACCGGGACAGGAGCAAGAGACCCAGTACTTC.

The chain recombines TRBV7-3 with TRBJ1-1, with 7 nucleotides matching TRBD1. V was clipped by 5 bases and J by 0 bases; unmatched bases: 3. Germline CDR1 and CDR2: SGHTA and FQGTGA. The CDR3 sequence is 14 residues long. Here the CDR3 reads CASSNRGLNTEAFF. The CDR3, as DNA: TGTGCCAGCAGCAACAGGGGACTGAACACTGAAGCTTTCTTT.

The chain has TRBV7-6 and TRBJ2-3, with TRBD1 matching 9 bases. V shed 3 bases, J shed 3 bases, and the junction held 4 bases outside the gene matches. There are 15 residues in the CDR3. Germline CDR1 is SGHVS and CDR2 is FNYEAQ. The CDR3 bases are TGTGCCAGCAGCTTGTACAGGGGGCAGACAGATACGCAGTATTTT. The encoded protein is CASSLYRGQTDTQYF.

The V and J genes are TRBV11-1 and TRBJ2-1; TRBD2 might be the D (7 bases). CDR1 is SGHAT, CDR2 FQDESV, per germline (reference sequence). The CDR3 contains 14 residues. The V gene lost 3 bases and the J gene lost 7 bases, with 13 bases spanning the gap. CDR3 protein: CASSFRGGTNEQFF. As DNA, the CDR3 is TGTGCCAGCAGCTTTAGGGGGGGGACAAATGAGCAGTTCTTC.

The V and J genes are TRBV7-9 and TRBJ2-2; 11 nucleotides agree with TRBD2. The CDR3 runs to 15 residues. J lost 6 bases, V lost 3 bases, and 3 bases had no gene match. Germline lookup yields CDR1 SEHNR and CDR2 FQNEAQ (reference sequence). The CDR3 protein is CASSFIAGGPGELFF. The CDR3, as DNA: TGTGCCAGCAGCTTCATAGCGGGGGGGCCCGGGGAGCTGTTTTTT. Complete variable domain (other parts from reference TRBV7-9 and TRBJ2-2): DTGVSQNPRHKITKRGQNVTFRCDPISEHNRLYWYRQTLGQGPEFLTYFQNEAQLEKSRLLSDRFSAERPKGSFSTLEIQRTEQGDSAMYLCASSFIAGGPGELFFGEGSRLTVL.

V gene TRBV6-6 combines with J gene TRBJ1-5; 10 bases fit TRBD1. V trimming: 5 bases; J trimming: 6 bases; junction bases outside the gene matches: 4. The CDR3 runs to 14 residues. CDR1 MNHNY and CDR2 SVGAGI come from the germline V gene (reference sequence). In DNA, the CDR3 is TGTGCCAGCAGTACGGGACAGGGGAGTCAGCCCCAGCATTTT. This encodes CASSTGQGSQPQHF.

The chain links TRBV29-1 to TRBJ2-7; 7 bases match TRBD2. The length of the CDR3 is 14 residues. Trimming took 8 bases from V and 1 from J; bases not matched to a gene: 11. The V gene's germline CDR1 is SQVTM and CDR2 ANQGSEA. CDR3 amino acids: CSTRAGPGSYEQYF. In DNA, the CDR3 is TGCAGCACACGAGCGGGACCCGGATCCTACGAGCAGTACTTC.

The V call is TRBV4-2, the J call TRBJ2-1; TRBD1 matches at 10 bases. V shed 2 bases, J shed 4 bases, and the junction held 14 bases outside the gene matches. The CDR3 extends over 19 amino acids. Germline V gene lookup returns CDR1 LGHNA and CDR2 YNFKEQ. The DNA of the CDR3 is TGTGCCAGCAGCCAACAGGGTGTCCGGACAGGGGGATTATACAATGAGCAGTTCTTC. It specifies CASSQQGVRTGGLYNEQFF.

This chain uses TRBV19 with TRBJ1-1; TRBD1 matches 7 bases. Unmatched junction bases numbered 9, after V lost 8 bases and J lost 0 bases. The germline gives CDR1 LNHDA, CDR2 SQIVND (reference sequence). The CDR3 has 15 residues. In nucleotides, the CDR3 is TGTGCCAGTTCCAGGGGGTCTGCTATGAACACTGAAGCTTTCTTT. Translating gives CASSRGSAMNTEAFF.